This T cell receptor (beta chain) is drawn from a study of blood T cell repertoires in COVID-19. Looking at the study overall: T cells, B-cell-depleted T cells, or PBMCs supplied cDNA or gDNA.

TCRdb's copy holds only in-frame clones and misses some; the assay was immunoSEQ multiplex PCR. The data show approximately 150,000 clones, with about 83% seen just once and about 8.1% held by the top ten. This CDR3 spans 12 amino acids. The germline V gene encodes CDR1 SGHDT and CDR2 YYEEEE. V shed 5 bases, J shed 6 bases, and the junction held 4 bases outside the gene matches. This TCR came from a man younger than 45 with COVID-19, enrolled during active disease. Sequenced sample: peripheral blood. The genes are TRBV5-6 and TRBJ2-5; 7 bases are a match to TRBD1. This CDR3 reads CASRGTAQTQYF. In nucleotides, the CDR3 is TGTGCCAGCAGAGGGACAGCACAGACCCAGTACTTC.